The clone carrying this TCR beta chain was found a few times. Its matching antigen is unknown. Each CDR3 protein gets one entry after TCRdb re-called the 5' RACE reads with MiXCR. The table has 550,000 to 700,000 distinct CDR3 sequences, 17% seen once. The data are from a study of T-cell memory formation after mild COVID-19. In the study overall: Largely donor-specific sequence clusters came from a couple of donors.

Trimming took off 0 bases at V and 2 bases at J, with 12 bases between the two ends. Germline loops: CDR1 SGDLS, CDR2 YYNGEE. The CDR3 consists of 15 residues. General study findings and limits: Clones contracting over day 15 to 85 were CD4/CD8 balanced, with later expanders leaning CD4+. Several responding clones turned up in pre-infection memory, indicating that cross-reactive memory may have taken part.

This receptor was obtained from an adult woman who had mild COVID-19 (a few samples of this study predate the infection). Cell type and time point are not known. Sequencing was carried out using PBMCs or a T cell subset sorted from them (not recorded which). This chain joins TRBV9 and TRBJ2-7; a weak D match, TRBD1 (7 bases). CDR3 bases: TGTGCCAGCAGCGTAGATCCAGGGGGGACCTACGAGCAGTACTTC. It yields the protein CASSVDPGGTYEQYF.